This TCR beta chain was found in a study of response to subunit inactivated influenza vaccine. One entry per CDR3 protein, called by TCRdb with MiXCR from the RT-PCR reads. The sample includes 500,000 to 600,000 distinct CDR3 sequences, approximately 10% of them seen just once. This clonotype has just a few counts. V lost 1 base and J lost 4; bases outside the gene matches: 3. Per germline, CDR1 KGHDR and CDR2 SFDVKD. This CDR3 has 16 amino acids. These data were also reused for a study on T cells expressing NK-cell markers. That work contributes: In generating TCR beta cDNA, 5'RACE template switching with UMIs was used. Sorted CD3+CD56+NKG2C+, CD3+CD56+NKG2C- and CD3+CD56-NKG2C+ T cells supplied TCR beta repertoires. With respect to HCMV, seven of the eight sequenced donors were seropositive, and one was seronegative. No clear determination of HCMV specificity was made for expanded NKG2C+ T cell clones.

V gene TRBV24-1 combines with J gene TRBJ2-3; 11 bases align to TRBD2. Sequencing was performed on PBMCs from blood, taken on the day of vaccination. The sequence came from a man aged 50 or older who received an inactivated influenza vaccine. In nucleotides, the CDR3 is TGTGCCACCAGTGATTTTACTAGCGGGAGCGCAGATACGCAGTATTTT. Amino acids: CATSDFTSGSADTQYF.